The 8 T cell receptor beta chains reported below all come from one sample, sequenced in a study of blood T cells in healthy people across ages. Using a J-beta primer mix together with a sample-barcoded 5' primer, a second PCR was run for roughly 6 to 11 cycles. TCRdb re-derived calls from the 5' RACE reads in MiXCR, one entry per CDR3 protein. The table has roughly 700,000 distinct CDR3 sequences, roughly 49% seen once. Source material: blood. All receptors come from a woman aged 55-75 years in good health.

This clonotype has ten or more counts. V usage is TRBV12-3 or TRBV12-4 and J usage is TRBJ2-7, with 9 nucleotides matching TRBD1. Trimming took 6 bases from V and 3 from J; bases not matched to a gene: 9. The CDR3 has 15 residues. The CDR3 spells CASRRTGAGNYEQYF. For the CDR3, the DNA is TGTGCCAGCAGAAGGACAGGGGCGGGAAACTACGAGCAGTACTTC.

The V gene is TRBV6-6, the J gene TRBJ2-1; TRBD2 might be the D (5 bases). Germline V gene data show CDR1 as MNHNY and CDR2 as SVGAGI (reference sequence). Deletions cut 0 bases from V and 0 bases from J, with 9 bases between. The CDR3 length is 16 residues. CDR3 DNA: TGTGCCAGCAGTTACTCTGAGGGAAGCTCCTACAATGAGCAGTTCTTC. Encoded protein: CASSYSEGSSYNEQFF.

This clonotype was recorded only once. This rearrangement joins TRBV7-2 to TRBJ2-3; D is possibly TRBD2 (6 bases). The V gene's germline CDR1 is SGHTA and CDR2 FQGNSA. The CDR3 has 14 residues. Trimming shortened V by 5 bases and J by 4 bases, and 13 bases separated the two germline ends. The DNA for the CDR3 is TGTGCCAGCAGCGACCTAACTAGCTCAGATACGCAGTATTTT. Translating it yields CASSDLTSSDTQYF.

The J gene is TRBJ2-3, the V gene TRBV6-1; the match to TRBD1 covers 10 bases. V trimming: 7 bases; J trimming: 2 bases; junction bases outside the gene matches: 12. The CDR3 has 17 residues. Germline CDR1 reads MNHNS; CDR2 reads SASEGT. As DNA, the CDR3 is TGTGCCAGCAAGGGACAGGGGCAATTGGGACCCACAGATACGCAGTATTTT. Amino acid sequence: CASKGQGQLGPTDTQYF.

This chain uses TRBV10-3 with TRBJ2-3, with 8 bases identical to TRBD2. Looked up from germline, CDR1 is ENHRY and CDR2 is SYGVKD. Trimming removed 3 bases from V and 2 bases from J; junction bases left unmatched: 7. The CDR3 has 16 amino acids. CDR3 residues: CAISDPTSGYTDTQYF. The CDR3 DNA is TGTGCCATCAGTGATCCCACTAGCGGATACACAGATACGCAGTATTTT.

This clonotype was observed once. This rearrangement joins TRBV20-1 to TRBJ1-6, with 11 bases identical to TRBD1. V trimming: 6 bases; J trimming: 9 bases; junction bases outside the gene matches: 7. CDR1 is DFQATT, CDR2 SNEGSKA, per germline (reference sequence). CDR3 length: 14 residues. CDR3 loop: CSALRDRGSSPLHF. In DNA, the CDR3 is TGCAGTGCACTCCGGGACAGGGGGTCTTCACCCCTCCACTTT.

Written as DNA, the CDR3 is TGTGCCTGCTGGCGTTCGGGAGGGAGCTCCTACAATGAGCAGTTCTTC. Its protein product is CACWRSGGSSYNEQFF. V is TRBV27 and J is TRBJ2-1; 8 bases are shared with TRBD2. The CDR3 runs to 16 residues. V lost 11 bases and J lost 0; bases outside the gene matches: 12. The germline V gene has CDR1 MNHEY and CDR2 SMNVEV (reference sequence).

This chain joins TRBV7-9 and TRBJ2-5; 10 nucleotides match TRBD2. The CDR3 loop spans 16 amino acids. Germline CDR1 reads SEHNR; CDR2 reads FQNEAQ (reference sequence). J was trimmed by 11 bases and V by 2 bases; bases with no gene match: 14. The CDR3 bases are TGTGCCAGCAGCTTATGGCTAGCGGGGGCATACAATGAGCAGTACTTC. It yields the protein CASSLWLAGAYNEQYF.